The 6 T cell receptor beta chains below come from one sample, sequenced in a study of human T cells and chemical hapten exposure. Time point denoted: patch test 2, 6 weeks after DPC sensitization. Treatment indicated: therapeutic diphenylcyclopropenone sensitization with weekly scalp DPC. TCRdb re-analysed the RACE reads in MiXCR, keeping a single row per CDR3 protein. The data contain about 400,000 distinct CDR3 sequences, just under 6.5% of them seen just once; the ten biggest clones take up over 5.5%. This material consisted of whole blood, taken in connection with sensitization to the hapten diphenylcyclopropenone (DPC). All receptors derive from a young woman with alopecia areata. Some clones in this sample may be carry-over from other donors' samples.

This clonotype was seen a handful of times. The chain uses TRBV28 and TRBJ2-3; D is perhaps TRBD1 (5 bases). V was cut by 2 bases and J by 2 bases, with 17 bases left in between. CDR3 length: 17 amino acids. CDR1 is MDHEN and CDR2 is SYDVKM in the germline V gene. The chain's CDR3 is CASSLSRQGTYTDTQYF. DNA of the CDR3: TGTGCCAGCAGTTTAAGCAGGCAGGGCACTTACACAGATACGCAGTATTTT.

There are many counts of this clonotype. This chain uses TRBV15 with TRBJ2-7; the D gene is possibly TRBD1 (6 bases). Trimming took 0 bases from V and 5 from J, leaving 8 bases between them. CDR1 is LNHNV and CDR2 is YYDKDF in the germline V gene (reference sequence). The CDR3 has 13 residues. The CDR3 nucleotides are TGTGCCACCAGCAGAGAGGACAGCCACGAGCAGTACTTC. This encodes CATSREDSHEQYF.

This clonotype was seen more than once but under ten times. V is TRBV6-5 and J is TRBJ2-5; tentatively, D is TRBD1 (5 bases). This CDR3 is built from 15 residues. From germline, CDR1 is MNHEY and CDR2 SVGAGI. V dropped 5 bases and J dropped 2 bases, with 15 bases sitting between them. DNA of the CDR3: TGTGCCAGCAGTCTCCTCACAGGTGCACAAGAGACCCAGTACTTC. It encodes CASSLLTGAQETQYF.

A few counts support this clonotype. This CDR3 reads CASSREQGFSPLHF. In nucleotides, the CDR3 is TGTGCCAGCAGCCGGGAACAGGGGTTTTCACCCCTCCACTTT. This chain links TRBV12-3 or TRBV12-4 with TRBJ1-6; 7 nucleotides line up with TRBD1. The CDR3 totals 14 residues. V lost 6 bases to trimming and J lost 9 bases; unmatched junction nucleotides: 8.

This clonotype was found many times. The chain uses TRBV20-1 and TRBJ2-3; 14 positions match TRBD2. Trimming at V came to 3 bases and at J to 0 bases, leaving 5 bases not matched to a gene. This CDR3 is built from 17 residues. Germline V gene lookup returns CDR1 DFQATT and CDR2 SNEGSKA (reference sequence). CDR3 in amino acids: CSASRTSGGSSTDTQYF. The CDR3 region has the DNA TGCAGTGCTAGTAGGACTAGCGGGGGGTCTAGCACAGATACGCAGTATTTT.

This clonotype has only a few counts. The chain recombines TRBV5-8 with TRBJ2-1; D unclear. CDR3 length equals 12 residues. Per germline, CDR1 SGHTS and CDR2 YDEGEE. The V end lost 4 bases, the J end lost 6 bases, and 8 bases lay between the germline ends. This chain's CDR3 is CASSLKFNEQFF. The DNA for the CDR3 is TGTGCCAGCAGCCTGAAGTTCAATGAGCAGTTCTTC.